Below are 10 T cell receptor beta chains sequenced from a single sample in a study of CD8+ T cells in alopecia areata. cDNA prepared by RNA extraction and subsequent reverse transcription served as the template for sequencing. Using immunoSEQ multiplex PCR, the repertoire was profiled, and TCRdb retains in-frame clones only, with some absent. Among more than 95,000 clones listed, 80% to 90% were seen once. This sample's treatment: oral pan-JAK inhibitor, 5-10 mg twice daily. Sequenced material: CD8+ T cells sorted from blood, taken at approximately week 30, from a patient treated with tofacitinib. Receptors were obtained from a human donor with alopecia areata.

This rearrangement joins TRBV18 to TRBJ2-3, with TRBD1 as a possible D gene (6 bases). This CDR3 comprises 16 residues. V lost 6 bases to trimming and J lost 3 bases, with 19 bases between them. Per germline, CDR1 KGHSH and CDR2 LQKENI. CDR3 protein: CASSRRRGGSTDTQYF. The CDR3 bases are TGTGCCAGCTCGCGCCGGAGAGGGGGTAGTACAGATACGCAGTATTTT.

The chain carries TRBV29-1 and TRBJ1-2, with 7 bases identical to TRBD1. Germline CDR1 and CDR2: SQVTM and ANQGSEA. CDR3 length: 14 residues. V lost 2 bases to trimming and J lost 7 bases; unmatched junction nucleotides: 10. CDR3 sequence reads: CSVEREGAIGGYTF. The CDR3 DNA reads TGCAGCGTTGAACGCGAGGGGGCAATAGGTGGCTACACCTTC.

This clone appeared once. The rearrangement links TRBV7-3 to TRBJ1-4; 7 nucleotides match TRBD1. Germline-derived CDR1 and CDR2 are SGHTA and FQGTGA. The CDR3 spans 13 residues. V lost 5 bases to trimming and J lost 8 bases; unmatched junction nucleotides: 5. CDR3 sequence reads: CASSTQGEEKLFF. CDR3 in DNA: TGTGCCAGCAGCACTCAGGGGGAGGAAAAACTGTTTTTT.

The chain couples TRBV5-1 to TRBJ1-6, with unresolved D. V lost 0 bases to trimming and J lost 7 bases, with 11 bases between them. There are 15 residues in the CDR3. Germline loops: CDR1 SGHRS, CDR2 YFSETQ. In DNA, the CDR3 is TGCGCCAGCAGCTTGGTCGAGCAATTCAATTCACCCCTCCACTTT. Translating gives CASSLVEQFNSPLHF.

The chain recombines TRBV7-9 with TRBJ1-3; TRBD1 might be the D (5 bases). V was trimmed by 11 bases and J by 2 bases, leaving 10 bases between them. Germline CDR1 and CDR2: SEHNR and FQNEAQ (reference sequence). The CDR3 sequence is 12 residues long. CDR3 residues: CAVRTTGNTIYF. CDR3 nucleotides: TGTGCCGTACGGACAACTGGAAACACCATATATTTT.

The chain combines TRBV2 with TRBJ2-3, with 8 bases lining up with TRBD1. The germline CDR1 and CDR2 sequences are SNHLY and FYNNEI. The CDR3 has 13 residues. J gave up 3 bases and V 8 bases, and 4 bases lay outside the gene matches. CDR3: CASPGQETDTQYF. DNA of the CDR3: TGTGCCAGCCCGGGACAGGAGACAGATACGCAGTATTTT.

This clone appeared a single time. V usage is TRBV29-1 and J usage is TRBJ1-2; unclear D gene. Trimming took off 1 base at V and 7 bases at J, with 7 bases between the two ends. This CDR3 region has 11 residues. Germline CDR1 reads SQVTM; CDR2 reads ANQGSEA. Here the CDR3 reads CSVEVRGGYTF. CDR3 DNA: TGCAGCGTTGAAGTGCGAGGTGGCTACACCTTC.

This clone was found once. V is TRBV13 and J is TRBJ1-2, with 7 bases identical to TRBD1. CDR3 size: 16 residues. Germline V gene lookup returns CDR1 PRHDT and CDR2 FYEKMQ (reference sequence). J lost 3 bases, V lost 5 bases, and 12 bases had no gene match. As DNA, the CDR3 is TGTGCCAGCAGCACGGCCGGAGGGGGCGCGTACTATGGCTACACCTTC. Its translation is CASSTAGGGAYYGYTF.

This clone has a handful of counts. CDR3 loop: CASSSGLAGGNEQFF. The CDR3 DNA sequence: TGTGCCAGCAGCTCCGGACTAGCGGGAGGGAATGAGCAGTTCTTC. The chain carries TRBV7-9 and TRBJ2-1; 15 bases align to TRBD2. Trimming at V came to 4 bases and at J to 7 bases, leaving 2 bases not matched to a gene. CDR3 length equals 15 residues. In germline, CDR1 is SEHNR, CDR2 FQNEAQ (reference sequence).

The chain employs TRBV4-1 and TRBJ2-7; 8 positions agree with TRBD2. V trimming: 2 bases; J trimming: 3 bases; junction bases outside the gene matches: 9. The CDR3 extends over 16 amino acids. From germline, CDR1 is MGHRA and CDR2 YSYEKL. The CDR3 sequence is CASSQRDLAGSYEQYF. CDR3 DNA sequence: TGCGCCAGCAGCCAAAGAGATTTAGCGGGAAGCTACGAGCAGTACTTC.